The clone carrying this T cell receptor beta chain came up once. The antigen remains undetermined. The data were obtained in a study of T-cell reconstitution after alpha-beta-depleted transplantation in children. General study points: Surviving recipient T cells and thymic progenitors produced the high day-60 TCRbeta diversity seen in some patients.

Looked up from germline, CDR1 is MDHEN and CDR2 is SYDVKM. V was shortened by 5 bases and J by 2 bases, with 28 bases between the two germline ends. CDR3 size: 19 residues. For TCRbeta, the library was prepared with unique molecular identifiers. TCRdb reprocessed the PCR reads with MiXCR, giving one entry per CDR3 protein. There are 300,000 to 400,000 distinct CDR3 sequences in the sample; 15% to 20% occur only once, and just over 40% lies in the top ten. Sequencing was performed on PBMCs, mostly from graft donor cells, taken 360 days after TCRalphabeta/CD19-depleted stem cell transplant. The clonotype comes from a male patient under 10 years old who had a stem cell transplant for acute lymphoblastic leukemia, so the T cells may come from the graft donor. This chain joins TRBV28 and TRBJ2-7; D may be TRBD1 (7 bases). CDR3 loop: CASSPLEGRRDSLTYEQYF. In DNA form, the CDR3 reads TGTGCCAGCAGTCCTCTAGAAGGCAGGAGGGACAGCCTGACCTACGAGCAGTACTTC.